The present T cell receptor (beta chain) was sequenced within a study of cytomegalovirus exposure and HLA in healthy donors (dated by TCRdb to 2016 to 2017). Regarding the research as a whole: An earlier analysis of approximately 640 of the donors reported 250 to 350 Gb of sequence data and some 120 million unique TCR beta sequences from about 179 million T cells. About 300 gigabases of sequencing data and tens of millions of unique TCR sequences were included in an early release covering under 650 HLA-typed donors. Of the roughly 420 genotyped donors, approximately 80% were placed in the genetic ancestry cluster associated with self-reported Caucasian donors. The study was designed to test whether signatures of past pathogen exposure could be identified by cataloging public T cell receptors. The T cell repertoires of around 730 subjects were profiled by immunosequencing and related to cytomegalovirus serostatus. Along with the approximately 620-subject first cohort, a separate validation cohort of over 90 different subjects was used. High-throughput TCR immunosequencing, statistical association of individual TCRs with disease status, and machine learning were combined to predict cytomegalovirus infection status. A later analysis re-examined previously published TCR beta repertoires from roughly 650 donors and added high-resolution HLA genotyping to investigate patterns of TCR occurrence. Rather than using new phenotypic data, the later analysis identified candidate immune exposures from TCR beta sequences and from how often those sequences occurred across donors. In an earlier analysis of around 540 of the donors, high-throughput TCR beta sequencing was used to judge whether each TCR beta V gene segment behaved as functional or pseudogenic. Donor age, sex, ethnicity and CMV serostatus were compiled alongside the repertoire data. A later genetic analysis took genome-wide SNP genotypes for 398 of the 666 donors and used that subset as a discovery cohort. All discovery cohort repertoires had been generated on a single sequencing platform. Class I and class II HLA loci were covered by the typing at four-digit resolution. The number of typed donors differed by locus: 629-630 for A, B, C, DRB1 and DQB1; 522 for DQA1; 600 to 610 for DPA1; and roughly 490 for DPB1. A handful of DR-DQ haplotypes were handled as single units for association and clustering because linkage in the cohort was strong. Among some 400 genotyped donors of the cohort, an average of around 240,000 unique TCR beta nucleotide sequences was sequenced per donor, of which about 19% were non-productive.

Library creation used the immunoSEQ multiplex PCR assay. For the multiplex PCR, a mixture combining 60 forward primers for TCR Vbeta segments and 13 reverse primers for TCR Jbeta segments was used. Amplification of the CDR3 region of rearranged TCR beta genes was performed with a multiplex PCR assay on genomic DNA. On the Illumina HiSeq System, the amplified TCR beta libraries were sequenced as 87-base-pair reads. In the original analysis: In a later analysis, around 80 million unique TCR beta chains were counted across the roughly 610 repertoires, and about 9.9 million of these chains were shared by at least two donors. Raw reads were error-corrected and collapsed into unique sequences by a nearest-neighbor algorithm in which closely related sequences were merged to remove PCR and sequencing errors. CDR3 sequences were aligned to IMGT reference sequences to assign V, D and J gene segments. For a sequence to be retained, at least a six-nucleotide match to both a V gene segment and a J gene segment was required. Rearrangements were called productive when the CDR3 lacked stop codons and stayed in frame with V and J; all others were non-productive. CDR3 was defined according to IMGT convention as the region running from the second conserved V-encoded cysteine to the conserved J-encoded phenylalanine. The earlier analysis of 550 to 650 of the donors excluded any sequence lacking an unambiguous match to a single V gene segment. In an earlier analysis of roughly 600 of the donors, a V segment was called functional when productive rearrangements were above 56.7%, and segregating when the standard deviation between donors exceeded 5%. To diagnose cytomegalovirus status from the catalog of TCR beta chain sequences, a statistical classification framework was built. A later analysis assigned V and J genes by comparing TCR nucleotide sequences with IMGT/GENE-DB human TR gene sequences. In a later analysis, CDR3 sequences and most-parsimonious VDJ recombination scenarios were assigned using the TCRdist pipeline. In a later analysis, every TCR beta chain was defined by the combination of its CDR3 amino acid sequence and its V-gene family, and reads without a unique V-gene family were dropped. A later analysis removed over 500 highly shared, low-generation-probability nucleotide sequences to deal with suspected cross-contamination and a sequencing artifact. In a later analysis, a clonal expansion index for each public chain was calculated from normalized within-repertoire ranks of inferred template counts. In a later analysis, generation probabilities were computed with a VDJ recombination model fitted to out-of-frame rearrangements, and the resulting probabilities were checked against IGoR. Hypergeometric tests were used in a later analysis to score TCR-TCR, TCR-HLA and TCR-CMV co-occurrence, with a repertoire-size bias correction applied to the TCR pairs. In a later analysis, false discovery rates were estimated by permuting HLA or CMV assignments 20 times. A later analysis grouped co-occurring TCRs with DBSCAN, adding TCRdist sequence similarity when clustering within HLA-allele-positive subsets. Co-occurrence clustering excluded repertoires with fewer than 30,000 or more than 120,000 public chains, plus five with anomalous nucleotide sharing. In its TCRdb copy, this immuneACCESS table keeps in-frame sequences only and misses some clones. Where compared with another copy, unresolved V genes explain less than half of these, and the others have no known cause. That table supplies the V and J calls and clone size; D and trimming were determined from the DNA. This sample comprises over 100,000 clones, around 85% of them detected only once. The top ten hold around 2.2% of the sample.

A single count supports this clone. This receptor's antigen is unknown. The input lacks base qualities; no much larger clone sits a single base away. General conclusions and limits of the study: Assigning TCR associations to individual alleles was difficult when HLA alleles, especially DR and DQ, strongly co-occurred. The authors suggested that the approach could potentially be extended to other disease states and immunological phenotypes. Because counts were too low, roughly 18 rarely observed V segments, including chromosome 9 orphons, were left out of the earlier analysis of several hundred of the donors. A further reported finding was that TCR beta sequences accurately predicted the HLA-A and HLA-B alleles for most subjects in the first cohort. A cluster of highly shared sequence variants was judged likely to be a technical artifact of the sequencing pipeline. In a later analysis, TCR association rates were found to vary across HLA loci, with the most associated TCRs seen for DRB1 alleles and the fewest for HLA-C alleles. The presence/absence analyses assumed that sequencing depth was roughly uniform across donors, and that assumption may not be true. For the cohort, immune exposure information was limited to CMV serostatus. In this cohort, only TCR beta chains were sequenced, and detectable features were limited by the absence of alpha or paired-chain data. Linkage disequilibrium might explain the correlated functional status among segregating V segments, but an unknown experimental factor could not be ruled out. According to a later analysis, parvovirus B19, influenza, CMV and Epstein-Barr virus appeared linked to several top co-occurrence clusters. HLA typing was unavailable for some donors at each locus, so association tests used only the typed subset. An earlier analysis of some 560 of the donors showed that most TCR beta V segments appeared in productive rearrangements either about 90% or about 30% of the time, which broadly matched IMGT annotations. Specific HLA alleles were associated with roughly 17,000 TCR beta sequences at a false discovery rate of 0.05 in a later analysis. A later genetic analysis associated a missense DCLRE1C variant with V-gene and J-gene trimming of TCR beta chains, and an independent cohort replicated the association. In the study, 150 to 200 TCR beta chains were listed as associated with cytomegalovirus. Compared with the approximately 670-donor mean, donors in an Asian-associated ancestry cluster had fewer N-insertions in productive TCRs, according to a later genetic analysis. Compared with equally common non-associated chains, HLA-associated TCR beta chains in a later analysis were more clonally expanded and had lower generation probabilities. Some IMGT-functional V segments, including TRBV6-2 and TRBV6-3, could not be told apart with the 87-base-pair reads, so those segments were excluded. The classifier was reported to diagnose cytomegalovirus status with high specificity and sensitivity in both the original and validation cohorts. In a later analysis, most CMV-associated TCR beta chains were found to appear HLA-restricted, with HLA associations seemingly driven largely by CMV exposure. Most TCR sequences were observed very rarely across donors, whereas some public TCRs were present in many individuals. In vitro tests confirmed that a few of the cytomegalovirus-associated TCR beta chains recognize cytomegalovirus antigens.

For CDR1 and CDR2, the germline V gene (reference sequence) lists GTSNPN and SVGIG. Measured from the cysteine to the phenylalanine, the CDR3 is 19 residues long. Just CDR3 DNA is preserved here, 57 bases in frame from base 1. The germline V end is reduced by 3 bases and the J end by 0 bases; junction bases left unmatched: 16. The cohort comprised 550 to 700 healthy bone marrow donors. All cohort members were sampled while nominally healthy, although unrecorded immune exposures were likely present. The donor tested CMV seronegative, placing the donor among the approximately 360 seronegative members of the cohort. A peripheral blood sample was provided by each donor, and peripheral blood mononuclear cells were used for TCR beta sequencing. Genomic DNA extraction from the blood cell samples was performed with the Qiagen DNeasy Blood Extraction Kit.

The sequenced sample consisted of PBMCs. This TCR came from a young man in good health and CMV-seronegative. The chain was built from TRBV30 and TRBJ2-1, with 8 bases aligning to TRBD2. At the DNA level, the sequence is TGTGCCTGGAGGGCCACAAGGCCGGGAGGGGGGGGCTCCTACAATGAGCAGTTCTTC. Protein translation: CAWRATRPGGGGSYNEQFF.